Included here is one T cell receptor (beta chain) sequence, with context. The antigen is not known. Alongside CTLA-4 blockade with ipilimumab, patients with chemo-refractory metastatic non-small-cell lung cancer received focal radiation. The entry originates in a study of radiotherapy plus CTLA-4 blockade in lung cancer. On the study more broadly: Overall, roughly 17% of patients showed an objective response, while about 31% attained disease control.

General study findings and limits: Reported findings show early blood T cell clone dynamics, with interferon-beta, best predicted response. Tumor-origin TCR clones grew in blood after radiotherapy plus ipilimumab.

Profiled with immunoSEQ multiplex PCR; TCRdb holds only in-frame clones, not every one. The sample contains approximately 85,000 clones, approximately 84% of which appear only once. The ends lost 1 base at V and 7 bases at J; junction bases unmatched: 8. Germline V gene sequence: CDR1 SEHNR, CDR2 FQNEAQ (reference sequence). The CDR3 spans 15 residues. V usage is TRBV7-9 and J usage is TRBJ1-1; 8 bases fit TRBD1. Sequenced material: peripheral blood, taken from a patient treated with radiotherapy plus ipilimumab. This TCR derives from a human donor with non-small cell lung cancer who had a partial response to radiotherapy plus ipilimumab. The CDR3 loop reads CASSLGQGAPGEAFF. As DNA, the CDR3 is TGTGCCAGCAGCTTAGGGCAGGGGGCGCCTGGTGAAGCTTTCTTT.